The 16 T cell receptor beta chains listed next were all sequenced from one sample in a study of blood T cell repertoires in COVID-19. The data were produced by immunoSEQ multiplex PCR, yet TCRdb's version contains in-frame clones alone and is incomplete. The top ten hold about 5.2% of the sample, which has 320,000 or so clones, 89% seen once. Sequences were obtained from PBMCs or T cells enriched from blood (not recorded which). These receptors all stem from a man between 60 and 70 years old who had recovered from COVID-19.

The DNA for the CDR3 is TGTGCCAGCAGCTCCCATATAGGGAGGGGGGCCGGGGAGCTGTTTTTT. This gives the protein CASSSHIGRGAGELFF. V gene TRBV7-3 combines with J gene TRBJ2-2; possibly TRBD2 for D (7 bases). This CDR3 region has 16 residues. In germline, CDR1 is SGHTA, CDR2 FQGTGA. V was trimmed by 4 bases and J by 6 bases, leaving 18 bases between them. Together with reference TRBV7-3 and TRBJ2-2, the CDR3 gives the full variable domain: GAGVSQTPSNKVTEKGKYVELRCDPISGHTALYWYRQSLGQGPEFLIYFQGTGAADDSGLPNDRFFAVRPEGSVSTLKIQRTERGDSAVYLCASSSHIGRGAGELFFGEGSRLTVL.

The chain is built from TRBV14 and TRBJ2-6; D is unresolved. The CDR3 has 18 residues. Germline V gives CDR1 SGHDN, CDR2 FVKESK. Trimming left V 0 bases short and J 0 bases short, with 12 bases between. The CDR3 spells CASSQEGPLVSGANVLTF. The DNA for the CDR3 is TGTGCCAGCAGCCAAGAGGGCCCCCTTGTCTCTGGGGCCAACGTCCTGACTTTC.

The V and J genes are TRBV7-9 and TRBJ2-7; TRBD1 aligns across 7 bases. From germline, CDR1 is SEHNR and CDR2 FQNEAQ (reference sequence). V lost 1 base and J lost 3; bases outside the gene matches: 6. The CDR3 runs to 15 residues. CDR3 in DNA: TGTGCCAGCAGCTTAGAAACGGGACAGAACTACGAGCAGTACTTC. Protein product: CASSLETGQNYEQYF.

The chain joins TRBV18 to TRBJ1-1, with 7 bases fitting TRBD1. The CDR3 runs to 15 residues. Looked up from germline, CDR1 is KGHSH and CDR2 is LQKENI. J lost 5 bases, V lost 3 bases, and 9 bases had no gene match. CDR3 sequence: CASSPIQGRRTEAFF. In DNA, the CDR3 is TGTGCCAGCTCACCGATACAGGGGCGCCGAACTGAAGCTTTCTTT.

The V gene is TRBV5-6, the J gene TRBJ1-1, with D tentatively TRBD1 (6 bases). The CDR3 extends over 14 amino acids. CDR1 is SGHDT, CDR2 YYEEEE, per germline. V was clipped by 2 bases and J by 4 bases, with 12 bases between them. CDR3 DNA: TGTGCCAGCAGCTTCGACAGGCGAGGCACTGAAGCTTTCTTT. Encoded protein: CASSFDRRGTEAFF.

The chain employs TRBV6-6 and TRBJ1-1, with a tentative D call TRBD1 (6 bases). Trimming pared 2 bases from V and 1 base from J, leaving 11 bases between. The V gene's germline CDR1 is MNHNY and CDR2 SVGAGI (reference sequence). CDR3 length: 15 amino acids. CDR3 nucleotides: TGTGCCAGCAGTTACCTGGGCAGGGGGAACACTGAAGCTTTCTTT. Protein: CASSYLGRGNTEAFF.

This clone was recorded only once. This chain connects TRBV5-4 to TRBJ2-7; a weak D match, TRBD2 (6 bases). V was shortened by 4 bases and J by 2 bases, with 13 bases between the two germline ends. The CDR3 covers 14 residues. Looked up from germline, CDR1 is SGHNT and CDR2 is YYREEE (reference sequence). The DNA for the CDR3 is TGTGCCAGCAGCCTTCCGGGAGAAACCTACGAGCAGTACTTC. Amino acid sequence: CASSLPGETYEQYF.

The chain carries TRBV23-1 and TRBJ1-2; D call uncertain. TRBV23-1 qualifies as an ORF whose function is uncertain. CDR3 length: 11 amino acids. Deletions cut 3 bases from V and 8 bases from J, with 7 bases between. CDR3 nucleotides: TGCGCCAGCAGTCAGCCCGAGGGCTACACCTTC. The encoded protein is CASSQPEGYTF.

The chain carries TRBV18 and TRBJ2-7; D is possibly TRBD1 (6 bases). CDR1 KGHSH and CDR2 LQKENI come from the germline V gene. The CDR3 is 14 residues long. V shed 2 bases and J shed 5 bases, with 13 bases lying between them. This CDR3 is CASSPFRGLDEQYF. CDR3 nucleotides: TGTGCCAGCTCACCATTCAGGGGTCTGGACGAGCAGTACTTC.

The J gene is TRBJ2-1, the V gene TRBV29-1, with D unresolved. The CDR3 is 12 residues long. V gave up 4 bases and J gave up 4 bases, with 8 bases separating them. CDR1 SQVTM and CDR2 ANQGSEA come from the germline V gene. The CDR3 sequence is CSVGRAYNEQFF. The CDR3 DNA follows: TGCAGCGTTGGTCGCGCGTACAATGAGCAGTTCTTC.

In DNA form, the CDR3 reads TGTGCCAGCACTGGGACAGGGACATTAAATTCACCCCTCCACTTT. This sequence encodes CASTGTGTLNSPLHF. The chain recombines TRBV27 with TRBJ1-6; the match to TRBD1 covers 9 bases. The CDR3 extends over 15 amino acids. Germline values: CDR1 MNHEY, CDR2 SMNVEV (reference sequence). Losses at the gene ends were 7 bases for V and 7 bases for J; bases not matched to a gene: 8.

The gene calls are TRBV28 and TRBJ2-1; D uncertain. CDR1 MDHEN and CDR2 SYDVKM come from the germline V gene. Deletions cut 6 bases from V and 7 bases from J, with 10 bases between. The CDR3 spans 12 residues. CDR3 bases: TGTGCCAGCAGCCGCGCCCCAAATGAGCAGTTCTTC. Amino acid sequence: CASSRAPNEQFF.

The rearrangement links TRBV10-1 to TRBJ2-3, with 10 bases lining up with TRBD2. Germline V gene sequence: CDR1 WNHNN, CDR2 SYGVQD (reference sequence). V lost 5 bases and J lost 8; bases outside the gene matches: 7. CDR3 length: 14 residues. CDR3 in amino acids: CASSSSGRAGTQYF. CDR3 DNA: TGCGCCAGCAGTTCAAGCGGGAGGGCCGGTACGCAGTATTTT.

The gene calls are TRBV5-1 and TRBJ2-3, with 7 nucleotides matching TRBD1. Germline CDR1 SGHRS, CDR2 YFSETQ. The length of the CDR3 is 16 residues. After removal of 4 bases from V and 2 bases from J, the junction contained 10 bases not matched to a gene. The CDR3 DNA is TGCGCCAGCAGCGCCGCTCCGGGACAGTACACAGATACGCAGTATTTT. Residues: CASSAAPGQYTDTQYF.

The chain carries TRBV28 and TRBJ1-3; TRBD1 agrees at 7 bases. This CDR3 comprises 15 residues. Trimming took 5 bases from V and 4 from J; bases not matched to a gene: 8. Germline loops: CDR1 MDHEN, CDR2 SYDVKM. Here the CDR3 DNA reads TGTGCCAGCAGTACAGGGGTTAGAATAGGAAACACCATATATTTT. Its translation is CASSTGVRIGNTIYF.

This sequence joins TRBV6-5 and TRBJ1-4; D is undetermined. Per the germline V gene, CDR1 is MNHEY and CDR2 is SVGAGI. V was pared by 6 bases and J by 7 bases, with 12 bases between. This CDR3 contains 13 residues. CDR3 nucleotides: TGTGCCAGCAGCCGGGTTGTCCGTGAAAAACTGTTTTTT. Its translation: CASSRVVREKLFF.